The 15 T cell receptor beta chains given below trace back to one sample, sequenced in a study of T-cell reconstitution after alpha-beta-depleted transplantation in children. Unique molecular identifiers were incorporated during preparation of the TCRbeta library. Each CDR3 protein is one row after TCRdb ran MiXCR on the PCR reads. The repertoire holds under 85,000 distinct CDR3 sequences, with about a sixth as singletons. The input for sequencing was PBMCs, mostly from graft donor cells, taken 360 days after TCRalphabeta/CD19-depleted stem cell transplant. Receptor source: a male patient aged 2-15 years who had a stem cell transplant for acute lymphoblastic leukemia, so the T cells may come from the graft donor.

This clonotype was picked up a small number of times. The rearrangement joins TRBV12-3 or TRBV12-4 to TRBJ1-3, with 7 bases that match TRBD1. Germline trimming cut 5 bases from V and 7 bases from J; bases unmatched to any gene: 2. This CDR3 region has 12 residues. CDR3 sequence (DNA): TGTGCCAGCAGTACAGGGGTTAACACCATATATTTT. This encodes CASSTGVNTIYF.

This clonotype showed up just a few times. The V call is TRBV20-1, the J call TRBJ1-1, with D perhaps matching TRBD1 (5 bases). V was shortened by 3 bases and J by 0 bases, with 14 bases between the two germline ends. The CDR3 contains 15 residues. Germline V lookup: CDR1 DFQATT, CDR2 SNEGSKA (reference sequence). The CDR3 DNA reads TGCAGTGCTAGGCCCCCGGGGCGGATGAACACTGAAGCTTTCTTT. Translating gives CSARPPGRMNTEAFF.

The genes are TRBV11-3 and TRBJ2-4; D may match TRBD1 or TRBD2 (5 bases each). Between the trimmed V and J ends, which lost 2 bases and 0 bases, there was a span of 8 bases. CDR1 SGHNT and CDR2 YENEEA come from the germline V gene. The CDR3 spans 15 residues. The CDR3 here is CASSLMGVAKNIQYF. The CDR3 nucleotides read TGTGCCAGCAGCTTAATGGGGGTAGCCAAAAACATTCAGTACTTC.

The gene calls are TRBV4-2 and TRBJ2-7; 12 bases match TRBD2. Trimming cost V 3 bases and J 2 bases; bases outside gene matches: 5. The CDR3 loop spans 16 amino acids. Germline loops: CDR1 LGHNA, CDR2 YNFKEQ. CDR3 loop: CASSQSSSGRAYEQYF. CDR3 nucleotide sequence: TGTGCCAGCAGCCAGTCCTCTAGCGGGAGGGCCTACGAGCAGTACTTC.

This clonotype was seen only a few times. One base away lies a much larger clone, so this may be a sequencing read error. J is TRBJ2-3 and V is TRBV12-3 or TRBV12-4, with D hard to call. The CDR3 is made up of 11 amino acids. V was pared by 3 bases and J by 5 bases, with 3 bases between. The CDR3 DNA is TGTGCCAGCAGTTTCATAGATACGCAGTATTTT. It is translated as CASSFIDTQYF.

There are a few counts of this clonotype. V usage is TRBV25-1 and J usage is TRBJ1-6; D gene ambiguous. Per the germline V gene, CDR1 is MGHDK and CDR2 is SYGVNS. The CDR3 contains 17 residues. V lost 2 bases to trimming and J lost 2 bases, with 13 bases between them. The CDR3 is CASSEGLPGPYNSPLHF. CDR3 nucleotide sequence: TGTGCCAGCAGTGAAGGCCTTCCCGGGCCCTATAATTCACCCCTCCACTTT.

This clonotype was seen only a few times. The rearrangement uses TRBV12-3 or TRBV12-4 and TRBJ1-2; D not certain. V was pared by 6 bases and J by 1 base, with 12 bases between. The CDR3 has 14 amino acids. In DNA, the CDR3 is TGTGCCAGCAGCCTGGGTCTGAGTAACTATGGCTACACCTTC. Protein product: CASSLGLSNYGYTF.

This clonotype occurred a few times. This sequence joins TRBV27 and TRBJ2-7, with 9 bases that match TRBD1. CDR1 is MNHEY and CDR2 is SMNVEV in the germline V gene (reference sequence). This CDR3 contains 13 residues. The V gene end was trimmed by 3 bases and the J gene end by 7 bases; junction bases not matched to a gene: 4. This CDR3 reads CASSFSGQGEQYF. CDR3 bases: TGTGCCAGCAGTTTTTCTGGACAGGGGGAGCAGTACTTC.

This clonotype occurred a few times. The rearrangement joins TRBV11-2 to TRBJ1-1; no firm D call. This CDR3 is 15 amino acids long. From germline, CDR1 is SGHAT and CDR2 FQNNGV. Trimming removed 1 base at V and 0 bases at J, with 9 bases between. CDR3 sequence reads: CASSLAGGLNTEAFF. The CDR3 DNA sequence: TGTGCCAGCAGCTTAGCGGGAGGGTTGAACACTGAAGCTTTCTTT.

The rearrangement joins TRBV25-1 to TRBJ2-3, with a tentative D call TRBD1 (5 bases). The CDR3 runs to 13 residues. V was clipped by 10 bases and J by 0 bases, with 11 bases between them. CDR1 MGHDK and CDR2 SYGVNS come from the germline V gene. This chain's CDR3 is CANRFTSTDTQYF. CDR3 nucleotide sequence: TGTGCCAACAGGTTTACTAGCACAGATACGCAGTATTTT.

Only a few counts were recorded for this clonotype. The chain links TRBV12-3 or TRBV12-4 to TRBJ1-5; 7 bases are a match to TRBD1. The CDR3 extends over 14 amino acids. J was trimmed by 3 bases and V by 5 bases; bases with no gene match: 4. CDR3 loop: CASSRGQDNQPQHF. The CDR3 DNA sequence: TGTGCCAGCAGTCGCGGACAGGACAATCAGCCCCAGCATTTT.

The J gene is TRBJ2-7, the V gene TRBV20-1; TRBD2 matches at 8 bases. V was clipped by 1 base and J by 2 bases; unmatched bases: 4. This CDR3 is 14 amino acids long. In germline, CDR1 is DFQATT, CDR2 SNEGSKA (reference sequence). CDR3 DNA sequence: TGCAGTGCTAGAGCGGGAGGGCCAACCTACGAGCAGTACTTC. It encodes CSARAGGPTYEQYF.

The chain carries TRBV2 and TRBJ2-1; TRBD2 aligns across 10 bases. The CDR3 consists of 15 residues. The germline CDR1 and CDR2 sequences are SNHLY and FYNNEI. J was trimmed by 3 bases and V by 7 bases; bases with no gene match: 6. The CDR3 spells CASTPLAGVYNEQFF. The CDR3 DNA sequence: TGTGCCAGCACCCCCCTAGCGGGAGTCTACAATGAGCAGTTCTTC.

Only a few counts were recorded for this clonotype. The chain is built from TRBV5-1 and TRBJ2-3; 16 bases map to TRBD2. The V gene's germline CDR1 is SGHRS and CDR2 YFSETQ. V lost 0 bases, J lost 5 bases, and 6 bases stayed unmatched. The CDR3 is 18 amino acids. The CDR3 region is CASSLAPGLAGGKDTQYF. For the CDR3, the DNA is TGCGCCAGCAGCTTGGCCCCGGGACTAGCGGGAGGGAAAGATACGCAGTATTTT.

This clonotype was counted ten times or more. The V and J genes are TRBV12-5 and TRBJ2-2; D is perhaps TRBD1 or TRBD2 (6 bases each). This CDR3 has 13 residues. V lost 3 bases and J 5 bases, leaving 7 bases between the germline ends. Germline CDR1 LGHNT, CDR2 FRNRAP. The CDR3 loop is CASGLGGTGELFF. The CDR3 DNA follows: TGTGCTAGTGGTTTAGGGGGGACCGGGGAGCTGTTTTTT.